Each of the 25 T cell receptor beta chains below was sequenced from the same sample in a study of CD8 T cells in ankylosing spondylitis. Regarding the study as a whole: A TCR beta motif made of fewer than ten highly homologous variants seemed typical of ankylosing spondylitis blood.

Using its own MiXCR run on the 5' RACE reads, TCRdb lists one record per CDR3 protein. Found here are fewer than 650,000 distinct CDR3 sequences, about 12% of them singletons; the top ten hold approximately 6.2%. No antigen is known for these receptors. The sample was blood, either unsorted or a sorted T cell fraction (not recorded which). The receptors come from a male donor with ankylosing spondylitis.

V gene TRBV2 combines with J gene TRBJ2-5; D ambiguous. The germline CDR1 and CDR2 sequences are SNHLY and FYNNEI. The CDR3 has 12 amino acids. Between the trimmed V and J ends, which lost 3 bases and 5 bases, there was a span of 7 bases. The CDR3 spells CASSENVETQYF. The CDR3, as DNA: TGTGCCAGCAGTGAGAATGTTGAGACCCAGTACTTC.

The chain combines TRBV24-1 with TRBJ1-5; maybe TRBD1 (5 bases). The length of the CDR3 is 16 residues. V lost 0 bases and J lost 3, with 11 bases in between. The germline V gene encodes CDR1 KGHDR and CDR2 SFDVKD. For the CDR3, the DNA is TGTGCCACCAGTGATTTGCGAGCGGGGCCCAATCAGCCCCAGCATTTT. Its translation is CATSDLRAGPNQPQHF.

The V call is TRBV7-8, the J call TRBJ2-3; D not resolved. Germline CDR1 is SGHVS and CDR2 is FQNEAQ. The CDR3 loop spans 16 amino acids. V lost 4 bases, J lost 0 bases, and 14 bases lay in between. The CDR3 DNA follows: TGTGCCAGCAGCTCCGGCTTCAGAGAAAGCACAGATACGCAGTATTTT. Its translation: CASSSGFRESTDTQYF. Drawing the rest from reference TRBV7-8 and TRBJ2-3, the complete variable domain is GAGVSQSPRYKVAKRGQDVALRCDPISGHVSLFWYQQALGQGPEFLTYFQNEAQLDKSGLPSDRFFAERPEGSVSTLKIQRTQQEDSAVYLCASSSGFRESTDTQYFGPGTRLTVL.

The V and J genes are TRBV24-1 and TRBJ1-1; 7 nucleotides agree with TRBD1. Unmatched junction bases numbered 3, after V lost 9 bases and J lost 0 bases. CDR1 KGHDR and CDR2 SFDVKD come from the germline V gene. There are 13 residues in the CDR3. CDR3 bases: TGTGCCACCCAACAGGGGCTGAACACTGAAGCTTTCTTT. Protein: CATQQGLNTEAFF.

The chain employs TRBV7-9 and TRBJ2-5; D is undetermined. This CDR3 contains 13 residues. Germline assignment: CDR1 SEHNR and CDR2 FQNEAQ (reference sequence). The V end lost 1 base, the J end lost 10 bases, and 13 bases lay between the germline ends. Written as DNA, the CDR3 is TGTGCCAGCAGCTTAGGCGGACCTGAGGACCAGTACTTC. Translating it yields CASSLGGPEDQYF.

In its sample, this clonotype was seen a few times. The V call is TRBV10-3, the J call TRBJ2-5; D uncertain. This CDR3 has 12 residues. Germline V gene lookup returns CDR1 ENHRY and CDR2 SYGVKD. The V end lost 1 base, the J end lost 1 base, and 1 base lay between the germline ends. In DNA, the CDR3 is TGTGCCATCAGTGAGTTCCAAGAGACCCAGTACTTC. Residues: CAISEFQETQYF.

V gene TRBV18 combines with J gene TRBJ2-3, with TRBD2 as a possible D gene (5 bases). Germline V CDR1 and CDR2: KGHSH, LQKENI. V gave up 3 bases and J gave up 1 base, with 14 bases separating them. The CDR3 is 16 amino acids. The CDR3 nucleotides are TGTGCCAGCTCACCTTTAGCGTCGCTCGGCACAGATACGCAGTATTTT. Its protein product is CASSPLASLGTDTQYF.

The rearrangement joins TRBV20-1 to TRBJ2-1, with 8 bases lining up with TRBD2. Germline trimming cut 0 bases from V and 10 bases from J; bases unmatched to any gene: 17. CDR1 DFQATT and CDR2 SNEGSKA come from the germline V gene (reference sequence). The CDR3 has 17 residues. CDR3 DNA: TGCAGTGCTAGAGAAAGCAGGTATAGCGGGAAAGAACTGGAGCAGTTCTTC. This encodes CSARESRYSGKELEQFF.

This sequence joins TRBV5-1 and TRBJ2-1; tentative D call: TRBD2 (6 bases). The germline V gene encodes CDR1 SGHRS and CDR2 YFSETQ. The CDR3 consists of 16 residues. Trimming took off 5 bases at V and 0 bases at J, with 15 bases between the two ends. This chain's CDR3 is CASSPTGAPSYNEQFF. CDR3 nucleotide sequence: TGCGCCAGCAGTCCCACGGGAGCCCCCTCCTACAATGAGCAGTTCTTC.

This clonotype was detected many times. The chain employs TRBV12-3 or TRBV12-4 and TRBJ2-3; 14 nucleotides line up with TRBD2. The junction had 8 bases not matched to a gene; V was cut back by 6 bases and J by 6 bases. CDR3 length: 16 amino acids. The CDR3 bases are TGTGCCAGCAGGTCCGGGACTAGCGGGAGTGACGATACGCAGTATTTT. This translates into CASRSGTSGSDDTQYF.

In nucleotides, the CDR3 is TGTGCCAGCAGCCAAGGACGAGGGACCGGATACAATGAGCAGTTCTTC. Translation: CASSQGRGTGYNEQFF. The chain has TRBV4-2 and TRBJ2-1; D could derive from TRBD1 or TRBD2 (5 bases each). Germline V gene sequence: CDR1 LGHNA, CDR2 YNFKEQ. V lost 1 base to trimming and J lost 4 bases, with 14 bases between them. The CDR3 totals 16 residues.

The chain employs TRBV19 and TRBJ2-2; D might be TRBD2 (5 bases). Trimming removed 4 bases from V and 0 bases from J, with 18 bases in between. CDR1 is LNHDA, CDR2 SQIVND, per germline (reference sequence). CDR3 length: 18 residues. CDR3 residues: CASSTHSLANANTGELFF. The CDR3 DNA is TGTGCCAGTAGTACCCACTCTTTAGCGAACGCGAACACCGGGGAGCTGTTTTTT. Full variable domain (remainder filled in from reference TRBV19 and TRBJ2-2): DGGITQSPKYLFRKEGQNVTLSCEQNLNHDAMYWYRQDPGQGLRLIYYSQIVNDFQKGDIAEGYSVSREKKESFPLTVTSAQKNPTAFYLCASSTHSLANANTGELFFGEGSRLTVL.

Ten or more counts support this clonotype. This chain connects TRBV11-1 to TRBJ2-4; TRBD2 aligns across 12 bases. CDR1 is SGHAT and CDR2 is FQDESV in the germline V gene (reference sequence). This CDR3 is built from 18 residues. The ends lost 5 bases at V and 3 bases at J; junction bases unmatched: 11. The CDR3 spells CASSRAGLAGVNKNIQYF. CDR3 coding DNA: TGTGCCAGCAGCCGGGCGGGACTAGCGGGCGTTAACAAAAACATTCAGTACTTC. The full variable domain, with the rest looked up from reference TRBV11-1 and TRBJ2-4, is EAEVAQSPRYKITEKSQAVAFWCDPISGHATLYWYRQILGQGPELLVQFQDESVVDDSQLPKDRFSAERLKGVDSTLKIQPAELGDSAMYLCASSRAGLAGVNKNIQYFGAGTRLSVL.

This chain uses TRBV3-1 with TRBJ1-3, with no clear D. Germline V gene lookup returns CDR1 LGHDT and CDR2 YNNKEL (reference sequence). Trimming left V 0 bases short and J 1 base short, with 10 bases between. The CDR3 sequence is 16 residues long. This CDR3 is CASSQEKIFSGNTIYF. CDR3 DNA sequence: TGTGCCAGCAGCCAAGAGAAAATATTTTCTGGAAACACCATATATTTT.

This rearrangement joins TRBV6-5 to TRBJ2-1; TRBD2 matches at 8 bases. V was clipped by 3 bases and J by 7 bases; unmatched bases: 8. The length of the CDR3 is 15 residues. Germline V gene data show CDR1 as MNHEY and CDR2 as SVGAGI. CDR3 bases: TGTGCCAGCAGTTATTCGGGAGGGCCTCGGAATGAGCAGTTCTTC. Its protein is CASSYSGGPRNEQFF.

This sequence joins TRBV12-3 or TRBV12-4 and TRBJ2-7; 9 positions agree with TRBD2. V shed 3 bases, J shed 4 bases, and the junction held 10 bases outside the gene matches. The CDR3 sequence is 16 residues long. In nucleotides, the CDR3 is TGTGCCAGCAGTTTGAGTTCGACTAGCGGACCGTACGAGCAGTACTTC. Encoded protein: CASSLSSTSGPYEQYF.

V usage is TRBV2 and J usage is TRBJ2-2; the D gene is possibly TRBD1 (6 bases). V was clipped by 10 bases and J by 3 bases, with 15 bases between them. Germline-derived CDR1 and CDR2 are SNHLY and FYNNEI. The CDR3 has 14 residues. As DNA, the CDR3 is TGTGCCACCAACAGGGATACGGACACCGGGGAGCTGTTTTTT. Amino acid sequence: CATNRDTDTGELFF.

This clonotype has just a few counts. The chain combines TRBV5-1 with TRBJ2-2, with D uncertain. Germline loops: CDR1 SGHRS, CDR2 YFSETQ. This CDR3 contains 14 residues. The V gene lost 0 bases and the J gene lost 2 bases, with 5 bases spanning the gap. The CDR3 bases are TGCGCCAGCAGCTTGGACACAAACACCGGGGAGCTGTTTTTT. Protein: CASSLDTNTGELFF.

The chain links TRBV30 to TRBJ2-5; 8 bases are a match to TRBD2. The germline V gene encodes CDR1 GTSNPN and CDR2 SVGIG (reference sequence). V shed 2 bases and J 1 base; nucleotides not matched to a gene: 3. The CDR3 runs 14 residues. CDR3 bases: TGTGCCTGGAGTCTCGGACTAGCCCAAGAGACCCAGTACTTC. It is translated as CAWSLGLAQETQYF.

This clonotype was detected many times. The J gene is TRBJ2-7, the V gene TRBV6-1; D might be TRBD1 (6 bases). V was trimmed by 6 bases and J by 0 bases, leaving 18 bases between them. The CDR3 contains 16 residues. Germline assignment: CDR1 MNHNS and CDR2 SASEGT. CDR3 protein: CASSARARGISYEQYV. The DNA of the CDR3 is TGTGCCAGCAGCGCCCGAGCAAGGGGGATCTCCTACGAGCAGTACGTC.

The CDR3 sequence is CASSPRGGQGNQPQHF. CDR3 coding DNA: TGTGCCAGCAGCCCCCGAGGGGGACAGGGAAATCAGCCCCAGCATTTT. The chain is built from TRBV5-5 and TRBJ1-5, with 9 positions matching TRBD1. CDR3 length: 16 residues. Trimming took 4 bases from V and 4 from J; bases not matched to a gene: 9. Germline V gives CDR1 SGHKS, CDR2 YYEKEE (reference sequence).

The rearrangement joins TRBV27 to TRBJ2-1; TRBD2 agrees at 8 bases. CDR3 length equals 15 residues. The J segment lost 4 bases and the V segment lost 7 bases, leaving 9 bases of the junction unmatched. CDR1 and CDR2 (germline): MNHEY, SMNVEV (reference sequence). The CDR3 is CASTTGLEPYNEQFF. As DNA, the CDR3 is TGTGCCAGCACCACGGGACTAGAGCCATACAATGAGCAGTTCTTC.

The CDR3 DNA reads TGTGCCAGTCGGGGGGAGGCTGAAGCTTTCTTT. It codes for CASRGEAEAFF. This chain uses TRBV9 with TRBJ1-1; TRBD1 is a possible D gene (5 bases). CDR1 and CDR2 (germline): SGDLS, YYNGEE. V was cut by 8 bases and J by 6 bases, with 11 bases left in between. The CDR3 has 11 amino acids.

V usage is TRBV27 and J usage is TRBJ1-5; 8 bases are a match to TRBD1. Germline V gene lookup returns CDR1 MNHEY and CDR2 SMNVEV (reference sequence). The CDR3 extends over 18 amino acids. J gave up 5 bases and V 1 base, and 13 bases lay outside the gene matches. The CDR3 loop is CASSLLSRGGTGDQPQHF. The CDR3 bases are TGTGCCAGCAGTTTATTATCACGGGGGGGGACAGGTGATCAGCCCCAGCATTTT.

The CDR3 DNA is TGCGCCAGCAAGCCCGGGACGGGAGGGATCTACGAGCAGTACGTC. This codes for CASKPGTGGIYEQYV. The chain employs TRBV5-1 and TRBJ2-7; TRBD2 matches 8 bases. Germline V CDR1 and CDR2: SGHRS, YFSETQ. V dropped 6 bases and J dropped 3; count of bases not matched to a gene: 11. This CDR3 has 15 amino acids.